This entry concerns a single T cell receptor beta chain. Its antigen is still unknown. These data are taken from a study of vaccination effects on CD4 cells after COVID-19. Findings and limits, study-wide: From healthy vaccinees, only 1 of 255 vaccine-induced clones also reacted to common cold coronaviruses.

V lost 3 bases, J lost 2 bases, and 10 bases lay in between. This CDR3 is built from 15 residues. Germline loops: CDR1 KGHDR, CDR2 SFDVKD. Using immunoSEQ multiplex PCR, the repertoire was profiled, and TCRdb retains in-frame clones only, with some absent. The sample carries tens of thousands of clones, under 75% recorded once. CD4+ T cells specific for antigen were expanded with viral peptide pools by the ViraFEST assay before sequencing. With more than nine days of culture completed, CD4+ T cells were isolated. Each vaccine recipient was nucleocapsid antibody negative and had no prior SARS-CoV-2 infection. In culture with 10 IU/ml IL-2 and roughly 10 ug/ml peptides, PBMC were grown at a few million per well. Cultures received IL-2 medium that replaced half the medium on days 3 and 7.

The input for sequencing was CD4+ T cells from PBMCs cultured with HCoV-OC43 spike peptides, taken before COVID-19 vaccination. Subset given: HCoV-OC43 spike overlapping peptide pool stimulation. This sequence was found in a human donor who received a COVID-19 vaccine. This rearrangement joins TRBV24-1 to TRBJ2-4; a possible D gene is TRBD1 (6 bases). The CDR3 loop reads CATSDGQLTKNIQYF. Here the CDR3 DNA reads TGTGCCACCAGTGATGGACAGCTTACCAAAAACATTCAGTACTTC.